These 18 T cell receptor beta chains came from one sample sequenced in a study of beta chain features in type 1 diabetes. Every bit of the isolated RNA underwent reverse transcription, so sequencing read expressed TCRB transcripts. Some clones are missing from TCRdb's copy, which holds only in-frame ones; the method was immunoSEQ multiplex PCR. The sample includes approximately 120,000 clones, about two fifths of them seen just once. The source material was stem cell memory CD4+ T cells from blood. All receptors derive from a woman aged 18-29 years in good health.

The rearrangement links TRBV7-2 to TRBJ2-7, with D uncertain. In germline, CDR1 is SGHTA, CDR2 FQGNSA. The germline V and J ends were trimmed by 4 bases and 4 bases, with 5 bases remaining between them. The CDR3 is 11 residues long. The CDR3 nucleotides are TGTGCCAGCAGCTCGTATTACGAGCAGTACTTC. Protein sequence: CASSSYYEQYF.

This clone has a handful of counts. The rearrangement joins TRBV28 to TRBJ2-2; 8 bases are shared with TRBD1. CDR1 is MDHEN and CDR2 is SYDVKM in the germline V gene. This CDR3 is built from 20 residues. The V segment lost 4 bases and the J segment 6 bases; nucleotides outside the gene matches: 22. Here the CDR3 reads CASSSPRTGLWSRVPGELFF. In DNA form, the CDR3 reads TGTGCCAGCAGTTCTCCCCGGACAGGGCTGTGGTCCCGGGTCCCCGGGGAGCTGTTTTTT.

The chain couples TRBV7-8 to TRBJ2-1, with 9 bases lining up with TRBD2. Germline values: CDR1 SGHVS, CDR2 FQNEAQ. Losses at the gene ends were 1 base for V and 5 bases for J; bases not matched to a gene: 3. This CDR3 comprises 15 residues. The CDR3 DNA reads TGTGCCAGCAGCTTAGGACGCGGGAGGGACAATGAGCAGTTCTTC. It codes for CASSLGRGRDNEQFF.

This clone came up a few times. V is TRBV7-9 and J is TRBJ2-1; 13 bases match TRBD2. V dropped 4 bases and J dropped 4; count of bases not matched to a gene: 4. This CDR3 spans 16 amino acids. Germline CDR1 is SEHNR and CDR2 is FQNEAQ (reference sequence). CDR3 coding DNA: TGTGCCAGCAGCTCCTTGACTAGCGGGAGGTACAATGAGCAGTTCTTC. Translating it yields CASSSLTSGRYNEQFF.

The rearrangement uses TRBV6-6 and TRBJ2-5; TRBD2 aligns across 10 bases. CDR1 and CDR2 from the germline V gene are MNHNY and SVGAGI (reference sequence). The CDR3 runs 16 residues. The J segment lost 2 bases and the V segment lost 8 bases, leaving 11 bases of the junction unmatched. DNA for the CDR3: TGTGCCAGCCGCAGGACCGGACTAGCGGCACAAGAGACCCAGTACTTC. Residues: CASRRTGLAAQETQYF.

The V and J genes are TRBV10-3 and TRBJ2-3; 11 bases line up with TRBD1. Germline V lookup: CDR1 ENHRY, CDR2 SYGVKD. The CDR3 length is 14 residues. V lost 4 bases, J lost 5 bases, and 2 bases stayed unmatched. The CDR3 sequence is CAISGTGGVDTQYF. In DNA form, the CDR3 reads TGTGCCATCAGTGGGACAGGGGGCGTAGATACGCAGTATTTT.

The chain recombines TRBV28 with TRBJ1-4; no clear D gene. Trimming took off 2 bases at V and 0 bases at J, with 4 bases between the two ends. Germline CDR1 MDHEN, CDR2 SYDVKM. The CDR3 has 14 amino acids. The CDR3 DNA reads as TGTGCCAGCAGTTTAATTACAACTAATGAAAAACTGTTTTTT. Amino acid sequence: CASSLITTNEKLFF.

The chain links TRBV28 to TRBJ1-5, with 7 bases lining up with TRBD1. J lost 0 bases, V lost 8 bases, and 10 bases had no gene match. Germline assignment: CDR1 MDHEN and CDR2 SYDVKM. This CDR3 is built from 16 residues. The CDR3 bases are TGTGCCAGCGGAACTACAGGGGCTTATAGCAATCAGCCCCAGCATTTT. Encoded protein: CASGTTGAYSNQPQHF.

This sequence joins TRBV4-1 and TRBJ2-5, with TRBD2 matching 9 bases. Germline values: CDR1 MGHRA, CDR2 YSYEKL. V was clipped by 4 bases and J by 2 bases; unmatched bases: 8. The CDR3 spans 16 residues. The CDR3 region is CASSLRTSALQETQYF. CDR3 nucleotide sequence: TGCGCCAGCAGCCTCAGGACTAGCGCACTACAAGAGACCCAGTACTTC.

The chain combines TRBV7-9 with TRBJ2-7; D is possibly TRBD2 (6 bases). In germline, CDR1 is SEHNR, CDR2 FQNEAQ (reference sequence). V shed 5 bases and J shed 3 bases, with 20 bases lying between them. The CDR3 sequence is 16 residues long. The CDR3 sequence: CASSPPRRRGFYEQYF. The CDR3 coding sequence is TGTGCCAGCAGCCCCCCTCGGCGGCGGGGATTCTACGAGCAGTACTTC. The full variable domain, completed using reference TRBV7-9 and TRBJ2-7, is DTGVSQNPRHKITKRGQNVTFRCDPISEHNRLYWYRQTLGQGPEFLTYFQNEAQLEKSRLLSDRFSAERPKGSFSTLEIQRTEQGDSAMYLCASSPPRRRGFYEQYFGPGTRLTVT.

In DNA, the CDR3 is TGCGCCAGCAGCTTGGACAGGGTTAAGTATGGCTACACCTTC. Encoded protein: CASSLDRVKYGYTF. The chain uses TRBV5-1 and TRBJ1-2, with D possibly matching TRBD1 (6 bases). The CDR3 length is 14 residues. V was shortened by 0 bases and J by 5 bases, with 11 bases between the two germline ends. Germline assignment: CDR1 SGHRS and CDR2 YFSETQ.

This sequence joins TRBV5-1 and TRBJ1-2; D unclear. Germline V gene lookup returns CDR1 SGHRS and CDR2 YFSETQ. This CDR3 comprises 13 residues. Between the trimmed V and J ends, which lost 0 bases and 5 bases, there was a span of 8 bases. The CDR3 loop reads CASSLGTDYGYTF. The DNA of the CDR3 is TGCGCCAGCAGCTTGGGGACTGATTATGGCTACACCTTC. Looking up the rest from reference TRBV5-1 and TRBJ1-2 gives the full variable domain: KAGVTQTPRYLIKTRGQQVTLSCSPISGHRSVSWYQQTPGQGLQFLFEYFSETQRNKGNFPGRFSGRQFSNSRSEMNVSTLELGDSALYLCASSLGTDYGYTFGSGTRLTVV.

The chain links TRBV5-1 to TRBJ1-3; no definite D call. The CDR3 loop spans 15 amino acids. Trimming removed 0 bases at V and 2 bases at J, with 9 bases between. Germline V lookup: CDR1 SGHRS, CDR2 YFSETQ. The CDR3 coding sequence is TGCGCCAGCAGCTTGGAGGGAGAAACTGGAAACACCATATATTTT. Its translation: CASSLEGETGNTIYF.

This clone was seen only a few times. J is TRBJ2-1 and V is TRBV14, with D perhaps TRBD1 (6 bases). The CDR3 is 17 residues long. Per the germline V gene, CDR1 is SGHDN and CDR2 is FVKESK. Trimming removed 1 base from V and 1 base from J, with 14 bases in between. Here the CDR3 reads CASSQVGARPSYNEQFF. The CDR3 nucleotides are TGTGCCAGCAGCCAAGTGGGGGCTAGGCCGTCCTACAATGAGCAGTTCTTC.

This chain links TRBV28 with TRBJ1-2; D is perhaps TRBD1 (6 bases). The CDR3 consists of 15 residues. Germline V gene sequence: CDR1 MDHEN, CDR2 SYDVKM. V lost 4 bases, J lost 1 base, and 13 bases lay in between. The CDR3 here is CASSSGGSLNYGYTF. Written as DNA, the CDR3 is TGTGCCAGCAGTTCGGGGGGCTCACTTAACTATGGCTACACCTTC.

In nucleotides, the CDR3 is TGTGCCAGCGCCTTAGCGGCCACCTACAATGAGCAGTTCTTC. Translating gives CASALAATYNEQFF. The rearrangement joins TRBV18 to TRBJ2-1, with D perhaps matching TRBD2 (6 bases). CDR1 is KGHSH and CDR2 is LQKENI in the germline V gene. The CDR3 spans 14 residues. V dropped 8 bases and J dropped 2 bases, with 13 bases sitting between them.

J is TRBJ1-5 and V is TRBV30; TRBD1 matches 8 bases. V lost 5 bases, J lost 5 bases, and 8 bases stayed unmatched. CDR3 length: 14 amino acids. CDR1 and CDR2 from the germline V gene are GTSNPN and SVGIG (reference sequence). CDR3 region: CAWARQGRYQPQHF. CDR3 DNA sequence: TGTGCCTGGGCGAGACAGGGGCGCTATCAGCCCCAGCATTTT.

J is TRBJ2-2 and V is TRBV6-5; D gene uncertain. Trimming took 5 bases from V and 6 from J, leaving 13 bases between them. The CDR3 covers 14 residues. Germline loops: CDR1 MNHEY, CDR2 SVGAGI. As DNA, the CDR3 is TGTGCCAGCAGTGTCAACGCCCCGGCCGGGGAGCTGTTTTTT. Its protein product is CASSVNAPAGELFF.